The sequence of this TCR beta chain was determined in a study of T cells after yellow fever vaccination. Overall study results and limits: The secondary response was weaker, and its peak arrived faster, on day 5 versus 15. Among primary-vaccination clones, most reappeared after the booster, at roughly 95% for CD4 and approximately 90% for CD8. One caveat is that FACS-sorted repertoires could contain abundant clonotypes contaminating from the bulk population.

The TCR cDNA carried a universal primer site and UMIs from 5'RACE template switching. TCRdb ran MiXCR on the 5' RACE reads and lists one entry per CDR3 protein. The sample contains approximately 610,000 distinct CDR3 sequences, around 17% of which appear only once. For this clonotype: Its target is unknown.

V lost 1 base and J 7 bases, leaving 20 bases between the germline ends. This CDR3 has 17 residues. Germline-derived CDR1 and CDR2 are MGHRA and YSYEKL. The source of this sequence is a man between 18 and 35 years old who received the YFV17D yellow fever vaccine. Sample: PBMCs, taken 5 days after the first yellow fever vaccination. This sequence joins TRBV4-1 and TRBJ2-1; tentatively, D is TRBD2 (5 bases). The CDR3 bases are TGCGCCAGCAGCCAAGCTTCACTCCGGACTGGGAAGAATGAGCAGTTCTTC. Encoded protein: CASSQASLRTGKNEQFF.